The next 3 T cell receptor beta chains were all read from a single sample in a study of blood T cell repertoires in COVID-19. Only in-frame clones appear in the TCRdb table, and some are missing; sequencing was by immunoSEQ multiplex PCR. The repertoire has about 200,000 clones, roughly 80% of them found once; the top ten carry roughly 6.9%. Sequencing was done on a sample of PBMCs or T cells enriched from blood (not recorded which). Source of these receptors: a man in his forties who had recovered from COVID-19.

This clone was seen just once. The chain links TRBV7-8 to TRBJ1-2; D remains unclear. Germline lookup yields CDR1 SGHVS and CDR2 FQNEAQ. This CDR3 has 16 residues. The V and J ends lost 2 bases and 3 bases respectively, with 16 bases between them. DNA of the CDR3: TGTGCCAGCAGCTTATTTCTCGGTGGGCAGGACTATGGCTACACCTTC. Translation: CASSLFLGGQDYGYTF.

This chain joins TRBV5-6 and TRBJ1-3; D remains ambiguous. This CDR3 spans 14 amino acids. CDR1 and CDR2 from the germline V gene are SGHDT and YYEEEE. Deletions cut 4 bases from V and 0 bases from J, with 8 bases between. Here the CDR3 DNA reads TGTGCCAGCAGCCAGGTATTCTCTGGAAACACCATATATTTT. It is translated as CASSQVFSGNTIYF.

The chain employs TRBV7-6 and TRBJ2-3; 9 bases match TRBD2. Germline V gives CDR1 SGHVS, CDR2 FNYEAQ. The CDR3 has 16 residues. V lost 1 base, J lost 3 bases, and 5 bases stayed unmatched. CDR3 loop: CASSLVVAGATDTQYF. CDR3 in DNA: TGTGCCAGCAGCTTAGTAGTAGCGGGGGCGACAGATACGCAGTATTTT. The full variable domain, rest sourced from reference TRBV7-6 and TRBJ2-3, is GAGVSQSPRYKVTKRGQDVALRCDPISGHVSLYWYRQALGQGPEFLTYFNYEAQQDKSGLPNDRFSAERPEGSISTLTIQRTEQRDSAMYRCASSLVVAGATDTQYFGPGTRLTVL.